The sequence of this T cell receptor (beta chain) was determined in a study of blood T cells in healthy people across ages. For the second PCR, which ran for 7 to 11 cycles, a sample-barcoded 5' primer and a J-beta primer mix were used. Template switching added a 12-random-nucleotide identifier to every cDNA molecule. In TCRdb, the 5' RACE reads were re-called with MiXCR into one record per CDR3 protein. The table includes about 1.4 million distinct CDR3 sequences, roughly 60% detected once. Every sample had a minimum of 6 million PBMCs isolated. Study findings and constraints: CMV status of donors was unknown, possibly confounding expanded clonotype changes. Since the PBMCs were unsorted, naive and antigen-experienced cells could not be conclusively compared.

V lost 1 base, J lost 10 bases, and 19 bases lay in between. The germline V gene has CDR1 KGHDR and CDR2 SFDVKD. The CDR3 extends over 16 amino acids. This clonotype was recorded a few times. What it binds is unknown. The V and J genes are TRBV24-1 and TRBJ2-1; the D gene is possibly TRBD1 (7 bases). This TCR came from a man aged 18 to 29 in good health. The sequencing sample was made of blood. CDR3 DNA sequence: TGTGCCACCAGTGATTTAGCAGGGGGGAGCAAGCCGGAGCAGTTCTTC. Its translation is CATSDLAGGSKPEQFF.